These T cell receptor beta chains were read from a single sample in a study of cytomegalovirus exposure and HLA in healthy donors. The repertoire was sequenced with immunoSEQ multiplex PCR; TCRdb's copy has only in-frame clones and lacks some. The profile shows about 160,000 clones, 80% of them singletons. Sequencing was carried out using PBMCs. These receptors were obtained from a male donor in good health and CMV-seropositive. Both conserved end residues are part of each CDR3. The D gene is left open where the match is weak. Part of the rows lack a size; the others show once, few, many or a class for expanded clones.

d_gene	v_gene	abundance	j_gene	CDR3nt	CDR3aa
-	TRBV28	-	TRBJ1-1	TGTGCCAGCAGTTCCCAGGGCTACAGCACTGAAGCTTTCTTT	CASSSQGYSTEAFF
TRBD1	TRBV6-4	-	TRBJ1-2	TGTGCCAGCAGCCCGGGACAGGGAAACTATGGCTACACCTTC	CASSPGQGNYGYTF
-	TRBV5-1	-	TRBJ2-6	TGCGCCAGCAGCTTGGGACAGCTCTCTGGGGCCAACGTCCTGACTTTC	CASSLGQLSGANVLTF
TRBD2	TRBV5-4	once	TRBJ2-7	TGTGCCAGCAGCTTGGGGGCTAGCGGGAGAGGATTCTACGAGCAGTACTTC	CASSLGASGRGFYEQYF
-	TRBV7-9	-	TRBJ2-1	TGTGCCAGCAACGAGAACCGAGGAGGTGAGCAGTTCTTC	CASNENRGGEQFF
TRBD2	TRBV7-6	-	TRBJ2-5	TGTGCCAGCAGCCAGCTAGCGGGAGGGCCGGAAGAGACCCAGTACTTC	CASSQLAGGPEETQYF
TRBD2	TRBV5-4	few	TRBJ2-7	TGTGCCAGCAGTTACCGGCGGGAGGGCCTCCACGAGCAGTACTTC	CASSYRREGLHEQYF
-	TRBV6-6	-	TRBJ2-7	TGTGCCAGCACCGCCACGGGTGAGCAGTACTTC	CASTATGEQYF
-	TRBV11-3	-	TRBJ2-7	TGTGCCAGCAGCTTTCAGGGTTCCTACGAGCAGTACTTC	CASSFQGSYEQYF
TRBD1	TRBV5-1	few	TRBJ2-7	TGTGCCAGCAGCTTGGTCAGGGGGCCGTACGAGCAGTACTTC	CASSLVRGPYEQYF
TRBD2	TRBV5-1	-	TRBJ2-5	TGCGCCAGCAGCCCAGGGACTATTCAAGAGACCCAGTACTTC	CASSPGTIQETQYF
TRBD2	TRBV4-2	-	TRBJ2-5	TGTGCCAGCAGCCCGCTAGCGGGGGGTATGAAGACCCAGTACTTC	CASSPLAGGMKTQYF
TRBD1	TRBV10-1	-	TRBJ1-5	TGCGCCAGCAGTACAGATGGGACAGGGTATCAGCCCCAGCATTTT	CASSTDGTGYQPQHF
-	TRBV25-1	-	TRBJ2-1	TGTGCCAGCAGTGAATATCGCGGGTCCTACAATGAGCAGTTCTTC	CASSEYRGSYNEQFF
-	TRBV27	few	TRBJ2-6	TGTGCCACCTCAGGGGCAAACAGGGCTGGGGCCAACGTCCTGACTTTC	CATSGANRAGANVLTF
TRBD1	TRBV5-8	-	TRBJ1-4	TGTGCCAGCAGCTTGGGTCACAGGGGGCAAGAGGAAAAACTGTTTTTT	CASSLGHRGQEEKLFF
-	TRBV30	-	TRBJ2-6	TGTGCCTGGAGTGTGGGGGGATTTGGGGCCAACGTCCTGACTTTC	CAWSVGGFGANVLTF
-	TRBV9	once	TRBJ1-1	TGTGCCAGCAGCGTAGGGATAGCCCGTGAAGCTTTCTTT	CASSVGIAREAFF
TRBD2	TRBV6-4	once	TRBJ2-3	TGTGCCAGCAGTGCCACTAGCGGGGGCACAGATACGCAGTATTTT	CASSATSGGTDTQYF
-	TRBV9	once	TRBJ2-1	TGTGCCAGCAGCGTAGCTCCGGGAGATTACAATGAGCAGTTCTTC	CASSVAPGDYNEQFF
TRBD2	TRBV5-1	-	TRBJ2-7	TGCGCCAGCAGCTTGCTACTAGCGGGAGCGGGCTACGAGCAGTACTTC	CASSLLLAGAGYEQYF
TRBD2	TRBV5-8	-	TRBJ2-1	TGTGCCAGCAGTCAGGGACTAGTCGGATACAATGAGCAGTTCTTC	CASSQGLVGYNEQFF
TRBD1	TRBV27	-	TRBJ1-6	TGTGCCAGCAGAGGACAGGGGGTCCGGTCACCCCTCCACTTT	CASRGQGVRSPLHF
TRBD2	TRBV7-3	-	TRBJ2-1	TGTGCCAGCAGCTTAACCCGGGAGGATGAGCAGTTCTTC	CASSLTREDEQFF
TRBD2	TRBV4-1	-	TRBJ2-3	TGCGCCAGCAGCCACCCAGCGGGAGGCGCAGATACGCAGTATTTT	CASSHPAGGADTQYF
TRBD2	TRBV7-9	-	TRBJ2-7	TGTTCCAGCAGCTTAAGAAGGACTAGCGGGTCCGAGCAGTACTTC	CSSSLRRTSGSEQYF
-	TRBV19	-	TRBJ2-4	TGTGCCAGTAAGGCGGACATACGGCCCAAAAACATTCAGTACTTC	CASKADIRPKNIQYF
-	TRBV5-1	-	TRBJ1-4	TGCGCCAGCAGCTTGGACACAACTAATGAAAAACTGTTTTTT	CASSLDTTNEKLFF
TRBD2	TRBV29-1	-	TRBJ2-1	TGCAGCGTTGAAACGCGGGAGGGGTGGGGCAATGAGCAGTTCTTC	CSVETREGWGNEQFF
TRBD1	TRBV5-1	few	TRBJ2-2	TGCGCCAGCAGCGGGACAGGGGGCTCGAACACCGGGGAGCTGTTTTTT	CASSGTGGSNTGELFF
-	TRBV11-2	few	TRBJ2-7	TGTGCCAGCAGCTTAGGACGAGGGAAGGCCTACGAGCAGTACTTC	CASSLGRGKAYEQYF
TRBD2	TRBV5-1	-	TRBJ2-1	TGCGCCAGCAGCGAGGGACTAGCGGGAGTTTCGGATGAGCAGTTCTTC	CASSEGLAGVSDEQFF
-	TRBV27	-	TRBJ1-1	TGTGCCAGCAGTTTATCGATGGGAGCTGAAGCTTTCTTT	CASSLSMGAEAFF
TRBD2	TRBV28	-	TRBJ2-3	TGTGCCAGCAGGGAAAGCGGGAGGTTCACAGATACGCAGTATTTT	CASRESGRFTDTQYF
-	TRBV6-6	-	TRBJ1-5	TGTGCCAGCAGTCTTTCGAATCAGCCCCAGCATTTT	CASSLSNQPQHF
TRBD2	TRBV11-2	-	TRBJ2-3	TGTGCCAGCAGCTTATGGGCGGGAGGCACAGATACGCAGTATTTT	CASSLWAGGTDTQYF
TRBD2	TRBV7-9	-	TRBJ2-7	TGTGCCAGCAGCCTATCAAGCGGGAACTACGAGCAGTACTTC	CASSLSSGNYEQYF
-	TRBV10-3	-	TRBJ1-3	TGTGCCATCTACAGGCCGTCTGGAAACACCATATATTTT	CAIYRPSGNTIYF
TRBD1	TRBV9	-	TRBJ1-5	TGTGCCAGCAGCCAAGGGACAGTCAATCAGCCCCAGCATTTT	CASSQGTVNQPQHF
-	TRBV15	-	TRBJ1-1	TGTGCCACCAGCAGAGCCGAGGGCATGAACACTGAAGCTTTCTTT	CATSRAEGMNTEAFF
-	TRBV6-1	-	TRBJ1-2	TGTGCCAGCAGTGCGAAAGGGGCCTATGGCTACACCTTC	CASSAKGAYGYTF
TRBD2	TRBV7-9	-	TRBJ2-5	TGTGCCAGCAGCTTAGCGCTGACTAGCGGGAGAGGGACCCAGTACTTC	CASSLALTSGRGTQYF
TRBD2	TRBV4-3	-	TRBJ2-1	TGCGCCAGCAGCCCAGAGCGGGAACGGGTCGAGCAGTTCTTC	CASSPERERVEQFF
-	TRBV5-1	-	TRBJ2-7	TGCGCCAGCCGCCCGGGGAAGTCCTACGAGCAGTACTTC	CASRPGKSYEQYF
TRBD2	TRBV4-2	-	TRBJ2-7	TGTGCCAGCAGCCAAGAACGAACTAGCGCTTCCTACGAGCAGTACTTC	CASSQERTSASYEQYF
-	TRBV13	-	TRBJ2-5	TGTGCCAGCAGCGGGGAGGTCCAGTACTTC	CASSGEVQYF
TRBD1	TRBV27	few	TRBJ2-2	TGTGCCAGCAGGCGGGGACAGGGGAGCGGGGAGCTGTTTTTT	CASRRGQGSGELFF
-	TRBV7-2	-	TRBJ2-2	TGTGCCAGCAGCCCCAGTCGGGGTTCCCACGGGGAGCTGTTTTTT	CASSPSRGSHGELFF
TRBD1	TRBV6-5	-	TRBJ1-1	TGTGCCAGCAGTTACCCCGGGACAGGGGGCCTCGAAGCTTTCTTT	CASSYPGTGGLEAFF
TRBD2	TRBV7-2	-	TRBJ2-5	TGTGCCAGCAGCCGACTCGGGAGGTCCCAAGAGACCCAGTACTTC	CASSRLGRSQETQYF
-	TRBV27	few	TRBJ1-5	TGTGCCAGCAGTTTAATAGGGGCGCGAGGACAGCCCCAGCATTTT	CASSLIGARGQPQHF
-	TRBV18	-	TRBJ2-4	TGTGCCAGCTCACTGGATCGGGTGGGTGACATTCAGTACTTC	CASSLDRVGDIQYF